These 7 T cell receptor beta chains originate from one sample sequenced in a study of monozygotic twins with inflammatory bowel disease. TCRdb reprocessed the 5' RACE reads and reports one entry per CDR3 protein, with no DNA. Here the sample table reports 330,000 or so distinct CDR3 sequences. Source material: blood. These TCRs come from a human donor with ulcerative colitis or Crohn's disease, or a healthy co-twin of an affected twin (not recorded which).

V usage is TRBV3-1 and J usage is TRBJ1-1. CDR3 size: 14 residues. Germline V CDR1 and CDR2: LGHDT, YNNKEL (reference sequence). The CDR3: CASSQILGGTEAFF. Full variable domain (missing parts from reference TRBV3-1 and TRBJ1-1): DTAVSQTPKYLVTQMGNDKSIKCEQNLGHDTMYWYKQDSKKFLKIMFSYNNKELIINETVPNRFSPKSPDKAHLNLHINSLELGDSAVYFCASSQILGGTEAFFGQGTRLTVV.

The CDR3 reads CSVTSGSETQYF. The rearrangement joins TRBV29-1 to TRBJ2-5; TCRdb's D call of TRBD2 is untestable without DNA. CDR1 is SQVTM, CDR2 ANQGSEA, per germline. The CDR3 contains 12 residues.

This sequence joins TRBV18 and TRBJ1-1. Germline CDR1 and CDR2: KGHSH and LQKENI. The CDR3 is made up of 15 amino acids. The CDR3 protein is CASSDTLALNTEAFF.

The rearrangement joins TRBV20-1 to TRBJ1-2; lacking DNA, the TRBD1 call made by TCRdb goes unchecked. There are 13 residues in the CDR3. CDR1 is DFQATT and CDR2 is SNEGSKA in the germline V gene (reference sequence). The CDR3 loop reads CRALEGGIFGYTF.

The CDR3 is CASSQGQGSQPQHF. The chain is built from TRBV4-3 and TRBJ1-5; TCRdb picks TRBD1, but there is no DNA to check that call. Germline CDR1 is LGHNA and CDR2 is YSLEER. The CDR3 loop spans 14 amino acids.

The CDR3 spells CASSSPDRQETQYF. The V gene is TRBV5-1, the J gene TRBJ2-5; TCRdb's D call of TRBD1 is untestable without DNA. The CDR3 loop spans 14 amino acids. Germline V gene data show CDR1 as SGHRS and CDR2 as YFSETQ.

This chain links TRBV28 with TRBJ2-7; TCRdb calls TRBD2, which cannot be checked without DNA. The CDR3 is made up of 15 amino acids. Germline CDR1 and CDR2: MDHEN and SYDVKM. The CDR3 sequence is CASGGGTVGEGEQYF.